These T cell receptor beta chains were read from a single sample in a study of persistence of HIV-infected CD4 T cells. The antigens of these receptors remain unknown. Clones were sequenced by immunoSEQ multiplex PCR, and TCRdb holds only the in-frame ones, with some missing. The sample records about 43,000 clones, roughly 74% being singletons. Sequences were derived from CD4+ T cells sorted from PBMCs after approximately 19-hour stimulation, sampled from a patient who received antiretroviral therapy. The receptors come from an adult man with HIV who was CMV-seropositive. The CDR3 runs from the conserved cysteine through the conserved F or W.

J: TRBJ2-5
V: TRBV7-6
CDR3: CASSLAPTGQETQYF

J: TRBJ2-7
V: TRBV15
CDR3: CATSRESGGHYEQYF

J: TRBJ2-3
V: TRBV7-8
CDR3: CASSHLPFSGDSDTQYF

J: TRBJ1-1
V: TRBV6-5
CDR3: CASSYPDRQGRTFF

J: TRBJ1-5
V: TRBV6-2/TRBV6-3
CDR3: CASSQGLGNQPQHF

J: TRBJ1-1
V: TRBV20-1
CDR3: CSARMTTEAFF

J: TRBJ2-7
V: TRBV30
CDR3: CALHRGTSYEQYF

J: TRBJ2-3
V: TRBV30
CDR3: CAWSVSLAGGEDTQYF

J: TRBJ2-2
V: TRBV11-3
CDR3: CASSYEQGTGELFF

J: TRBJ1-5
V: TRBV5-5
CDR3: CASSSVGDVSNQPQHF

J: TRBJ2-1
V: TRBV28
CDR3: CASWGSGRGRDNEQFF

J: TRBJ1-2
V: TRBV10-3
CDR3: CAISESRVWGYTF

J: TRBJ2-7
V: TRBV18
CDR3: CASSPFRMYEQYF

J: TRBJ1-6
V: TRBV10-2
CDR3: CASSVLGGRGSPLHF

J: TRBJ2-3
V: TRBV4-1
CDR3: CASSQGWTDTQYF

J: TRBJ2-1
V: TRBV5-1
CDR3: CASSLQPGLAVGNEQFF

J: TRBJ1-1
V: TRBV4-3
CDR3: CASSQEGNRPATF

J: TRBJ1-1
V: TRBV6-5
CDR3: CASSRQGARTEAFF

J: TRBJ2-2
V: TRBV27
CDR3: CASSQSGQGRTGELFF

J: TRBJ2-3
V: TRBV6-5
CDR3: CASRGGIRRAQYF

J: TRBJ1-2
V: TRBV19
CDR3: CASSQTPIQGTNYGYTF

J: TRBJ2-7
V: TRBV6-2/TRBV6-3
CDR3: CASSLTLSQSEQYF

J: TRBJ1-3
V: TRBV4-2
CDR3: CASSQERGSGNTIYF

J: TRBJ1-3
V: TRBV4-1
CDR3: CASSAGGAGSGNTIYF

J: TRBJ2-7
V: TRBV6-5
CDR3: CASNRAYYEQYF

J: TRBJ2-3
V: TRBV10-3
CDR3: CAISDGTRSTDTQYF

J: TRBJ2-7
V: TRBV7-2
CDR3: CASSDRLAGDYEQYF

J: TRBJ1-2
V: TRBV7-9
CDR3: CASSLGLRTGDYGYTF

J: TRBJ1-2
V: TRBV4-2
CDR3: CASSQEGHSNYGYTF

J: TRBJ2-5
V: TRBV2
CDR3: CASSVGPDGETQYF

J: TRBJ1-6
V: TRBV10-3
CDR3: CAISGQGDNSPLHF

J: TRBJ1-1
V: TRBV6-5
CDR3: CASSYEVRVTEAFF

J: TRBJ2-4
V: TRBV10-2
CDR3: CASSDLAGLAKNIQYF

J: TRBJ1-2
V: TRBV5-1
CDR3: CASSPGGAHGYTF

J: TRBJ2-2
V: TRBV5-1
CDR3: CASSEIGTGELFF

J: TRBJ2-6
V: TRBV5-1
CDR3: CASSLYRPGANVLTF

J: TRBJ1-4
V: TRBV6-5
CDR3: CASRTRRGEKLFF

J: TRBJ1-1
V: TRBV29-1
CDR3: CSGLGQGTFKAFF

J: TRBJ1-3
V: TRBV6-5
CDR3: CASSTDRGAGNTIYF

J: TRBJ1-5
V: TRBV10-3
CDR3: CASGGQTNQPQHF

J: TRBJ2-1
V: TRBV6-2/TRBV6-3
CDR3: CASTPTSGNSYNEQFF

J: TRBJ1-2
V: TRBV5-1
CDR3: CASSLDRPAPGGYTF

J: TRBJ2-1
V: TRBV14
CDR3: CASSPGTSGIKNEQFF

J: TRBJ2-5
V: TRBV3-1/TRBV3-2
CDR3: CASSPRGGVETQYF

J: TRBJ2-7
V: TRBV30
CDR3: CAWSRRYEQYF

J: TRBJ2-7
V: TRBV20-1
CDR3: CSASLAGGERYEQYF

J: TRBJ1-3
V: TRBV5-1
CDR3: CASSPNVGGNTIYF

J: TRBJ1-6
V: TRBV19
CDR3: CASSIRERGSPLHF

J: TRBJ2-7
V: TRBV19
CDR3: CASSITGSYEQYF

J: TRBJ1-5
V: TRBV27
CDR3: CASHRVGQPQHF

J: TRBJ2-1
V: TRBV18
CDR3: CASSPTGGGNSYNEQFF